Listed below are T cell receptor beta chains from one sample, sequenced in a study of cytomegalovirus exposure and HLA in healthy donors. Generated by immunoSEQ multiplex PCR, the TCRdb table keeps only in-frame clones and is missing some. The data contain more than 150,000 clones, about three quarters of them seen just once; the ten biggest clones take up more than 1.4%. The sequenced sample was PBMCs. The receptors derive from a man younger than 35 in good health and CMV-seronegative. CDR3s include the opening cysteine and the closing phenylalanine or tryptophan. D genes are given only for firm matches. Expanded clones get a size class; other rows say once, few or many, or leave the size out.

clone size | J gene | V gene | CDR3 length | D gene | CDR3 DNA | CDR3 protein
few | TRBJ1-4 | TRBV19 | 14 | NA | TGTGCCAGTAGTATTGGCAGGAGCGGTGAAAAACTGTTTTTT | CASSIGRSGEKLFF
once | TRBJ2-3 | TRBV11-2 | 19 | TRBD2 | TGTGCCAGCAGCAACACCCGGACTAGCGGGTACATTAGGGGAGATACGCAGTATTTT | CASSNTRTSGYIRGDTQYF
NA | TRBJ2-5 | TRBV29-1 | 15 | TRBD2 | TGCAGCGTGGCGGGCTTTCTAGCGGGCGTGGAGACCCAGTACTTC | CSVAGFLAGVETQYF
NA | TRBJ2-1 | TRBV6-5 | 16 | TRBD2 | TGTGCCAGCAGTTACTCGCTACTAGCGGGTTACAATGAGCAGTTCTTC | CASSYSLLAGYNEQFF
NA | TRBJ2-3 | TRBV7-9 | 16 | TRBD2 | TGTGCCAGCAGCGCGAGACTAGCGGGAGACACAGATACGCAGTATTTT | CASSARLAGDTDTQYF
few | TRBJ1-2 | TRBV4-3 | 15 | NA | TGCGCCAGCAGCCAAGAACGACTCGGAGGGGCTGGCTACACCTTC | CASSQERLGGAGYTF
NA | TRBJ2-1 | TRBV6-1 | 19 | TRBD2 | TGTGCCAGCAGTGAAGGAAGCGGGGGGATAAGGCGGGCATACAATGAGCAGTTCTTC | CASSEGSGGIRRAYNEQFF
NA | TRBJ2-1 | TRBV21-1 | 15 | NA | TGTGCCAGCAGCAAAACTAGCGGGTCCTACAATGAGCAGTTCTTC | CASSKTSGSYNEQFF
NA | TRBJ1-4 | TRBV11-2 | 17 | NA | TGTGCCAGCAGCTCGCAAGGGAGGGGTGGGGCTAATGAAAAACTGTTTTTT | CASSSQGRGGANEKLFF
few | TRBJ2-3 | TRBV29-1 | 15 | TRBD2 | TGCAGCGTCCCCGAATTAGCGGGAGCAAGAGATACGCAGTATTTT | CSVPELAGARDTQYF
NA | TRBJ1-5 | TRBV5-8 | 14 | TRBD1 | TGTGCCAGCAGCTTAACAGGGGGCAATCAGCCCCAGCATTTT | CASSLTGGNQPQHF
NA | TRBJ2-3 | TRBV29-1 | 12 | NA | TGCAGCGGAGAGGGAACTACAGATACGCAGTATTTT | CSGEGTTDTQYF